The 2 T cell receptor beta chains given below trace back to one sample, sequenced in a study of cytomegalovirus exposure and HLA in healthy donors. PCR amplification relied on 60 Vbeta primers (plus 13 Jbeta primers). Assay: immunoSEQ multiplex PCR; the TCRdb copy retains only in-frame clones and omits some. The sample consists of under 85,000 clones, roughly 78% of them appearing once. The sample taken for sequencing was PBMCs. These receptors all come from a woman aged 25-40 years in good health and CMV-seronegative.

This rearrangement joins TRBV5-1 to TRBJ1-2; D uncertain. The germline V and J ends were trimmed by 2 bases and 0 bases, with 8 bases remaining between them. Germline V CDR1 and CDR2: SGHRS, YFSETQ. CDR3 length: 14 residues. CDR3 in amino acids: CASSLQTTNYGYTF. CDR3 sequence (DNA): TGCGCCAGCAGCTTACAGACGACTAACTATGGCTACACCTTC.

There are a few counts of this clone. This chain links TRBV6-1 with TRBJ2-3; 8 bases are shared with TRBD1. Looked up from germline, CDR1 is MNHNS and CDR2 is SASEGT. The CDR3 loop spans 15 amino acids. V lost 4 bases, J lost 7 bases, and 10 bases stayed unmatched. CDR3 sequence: CASSGDPAGGNTQYF. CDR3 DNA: TGTGCCAGCAGTGGAGATCCGGCAGGGGGCAATACGCAGTATTTT.